This TCR beta chain was found in a study of T cell responses to AZD1222 COVID-19 vaccine (dated by TCRdb to the early 2020s). Study-wide context: AZD1222 recipients with second doses at about 4 weeks or about 12 weeks were pooled, because spike-specific TCR depth and breadth did not differ between schedules. TCR sequencing covered 233 trial participants: 207 given two doses of AZD1222 and 26 given two doses of MenACWY control vaccine. Trial participants were enrolled by age into subgroups of 18-55, 56-69 and 70-plus years, and roughly 150, 30 and 60 TCR-sequenced participants, respectively, were included in these subgroups.

Points on this clone: The specificity of this receptor is unknown. Nothing much larger sits one base from this clone, and base qualities are not available.

The intended sense of this specimen's time point label: baseline before first vaccination. Vaccinee samples came from UK trials COV001 and COV002, including a single-blind randomized controlled phase 2/3 trial of AZD1222 (ChAdOx1 nCoV-19) in healthy adults. Trial participant PBMC samples were collected at day 0 and day 28 after the second dose for TCRbeta chain sequencing. The CDR3, from cysteine to phenylalanine, totals 16 residues. Solely the CDR3 DNA is kept, with 48 bases framed from the first base. The germline V gene (reference sequence) yields SEHNR for CDR1 and FQNEAQ for CDR2. V is clipped by 0 bases and J by 8 bases, and the sequence between their germline boundaries is 14 bases long. The CDR3 regions of human TCRbeta chains were analyzed by immunosequencing. In the paper's pipeline: TCRs in the repertoires were matched against a reference library of SARS-CoV-2-specific TCRs that had been generated with the MIRA antigen-specificity platform. Breadth was defined as the fraction of unique TCRs that were SARS-CoV-2-associated. Depth was defined as the fraction of total T cells that were SARS-CoV-2-associated. Each spike-specific TCR was assigned to its reactive spike region and to a CD4 or CD8 class using the MIRA data. Log10-transformed breadth and depth values were compared by one-way ANOVA with Sidak's multiple comparisons tests. Here the immuneACCESS table is served through TCRdb, limited to in-frame sequences with V and J called. Missing clones are a known gap in these copies; in checked studies unresolved V genes cover under half, and the rest lacks a known reason. V and J calls and clone size follow that table, whereas D and trimming were derived from the DNA. The sample table records about 120,000 clones; 70% to 90% of these occur just once. The ten largest clones capture around 9.3% of the sample.

What the study reported, not specific to this receptor: The vaccine-associated CD4 TCRs covered the entire spike protein, and the dominant responses fell in regions 160-218 and 743-854. Participants were mostly white British, with more females than males. The authors suggested clonal diversity may have been underestimated. Only a handful of AZD1222 recipients were SARS-CoV-2 seropositive at baseline, limiting conclusions about previously exposed vaccinees. Epitopes outside the regions mutated in the B.1.351 and B.1.1.7 variants were reportedly recognized by nearly half of the unique spike-specific TCRs. The 56-69-year group was small, and its depth increase did not reach significance, likely because of low power. Because no day 14 peak-response samples were available, the repertoires could be characterized only after the peak T cell response. A significant rise in spike-specific TCR breadth and depth was observed after two AZD1222 doses relative to day 0 and relative to MenACWY recipients.

The chain is assembled from TRBV7-9 and TRBJ1-6, with the D segment identity uncertain. Sequences were derived from peripheral blood, sampled on day 0 of AZD1222 vaccination. This TCR derives from an adult in good health. The CDR3 protein is CASSLAGRRGDSPLHF. Here is the DNA: TGTGCCAGCAGCTTAGCGGGCAGACGGGGAGATTCACCCCTCCACTTT.